The present T cell receptor beta chain was sequenced within a study of T cells expressing NK-cell markers (dated by TCRdb to 2018 to 2020). Study-wide context: In sorted CD3+CD56+NKG2C+, CD3+CD56+NKG2C- and CD3+CD56-NKG2C+ T-cell subsets from eight donors, TCR beta-chain repertoires were profiled. Seven of the eight sequenced donors were HCMV-seropositive and one was HCMV-seronegative. Randomly selected healthy volunteers, three men and five women, were used as the eight sequenced donors. The libraries were sequenced on Illumina HiSeq 2000/2500, MiSeq or NextSeq, producing 2 x 150 bp reads. What the study reported, not specific to this receptor: In six donors, the dominant CD3+CD56+NKG2C+ clonotypes were found to rank among the top 10 CD8+ clonotypes and to make up roughly 1.0-7.5% of CD8+ T cells. Whether the expanded NKG2C-expressing T cell clones were specific for HCMV antigens was left unclear. Those dominant clonotypes were again the most abundant among CD3+CD56-NKG2C+ cells in four donors, at about 25-60.1%.

CDR1 and CDR2 are read off the germline V gene as SQVTM and ANQGSEA. From the cysteine through the phenylalanine, the CDR3 covers 14 amino acids. The record lacks a DNA sequence. Reads for this sample came from an Illumina HiSeq 2000. 5'RACE template switching, by which a universal primer site and unique molecular identifiers were added, was used to make TCR beta cDNA libraries. cDNA synthesis was primed from the TCR beta constant segment and was followed by two successive PCR amplification steps. The study's own analysis went as follows. Reads were demultiplexed and grouped by UMI with MIGEC, and clonotypes were assembled and quantified with MiTCR. To exclude erroneous sequences, only TCR cDNA sequences supported by at least two reads were retained. The tcR package was used for downstream repertoire analysis, and clonotypes were matched across fractions by CDR3 nucleotide sequence plus V segment. VDJmatch was used to annotate antigen specificity against VDJdb, with one amino acid substitution in CDR3 permitted. Once TCRdb had reprocessed the reads, it stored one entry per CDR3 protein sequence and supplied no DNA. These V and J calls originate from TCRdb's pipeline instead of the authors' own analysis. This sample's table has entries for about 160,000 distinct CDR3 sequences. The top ten constitute 20% to 25% of the sample.

A commercial ELISA kit detecting HCMV-specific IgG in serum was used to determine HCMV serostatus. Ficoll density gradient centrifugation was used to isolate peripheral blood mononuclear cells from blood. Regarding this clonotype: The antigen this receptor binds is unknown.

Recombination connected TRBV29-1 to TRBJ2-5; there is no DNA to check the TCRdb D call of TRBD1. Sequences were obtained from blood T cells: a sorted CD56 or NKG2C T cell subset, CD4+ or CD8+ T cells, or bulk PBMC T cells (not recorded which). The origin of this receptor is a man aged 18-69 years in good health. The encoded CDR3 is CSVRGGQGQETQYF.